This passage covers 20 T cell receptor beta chains from one sample sequenced in a study of metastatic and nonmetastatic thyroid tumors. Via MiXCR, TCRdb re-called the PCR reads. The top ten hold about a quarter of the sample, which has approximately 15,000 clones, 32% seen once. No patient had received any treatment before thyroid surgery. Sequencing used tumor tissue. The receptors here all came from a female donor with papillary thyroid cancer or a benign thyroid nodule (not recorded which). Some clones in this sample may be carry-over from other donors' samples.

The V call is TRBV28, the J call TRBJ2-4; D could derive from TRBD1 or TRBD2 (5 bases each). Germline CDR1 MDHEN, CDR2 SYDVKM. V lost 5 bases, J lost 7 bases, and 15 bases lay in between. There are 14 residues in the CDR3. This CDR3 reads CASSRDRVKNIQYF. The CDR3 region has the DNA TGTGCCAGCAGTCGGGACCGCGTTAAGAACATTCAGTACTTC.

This clone is medium-sized (0.01 to 0.1%). The chain is built from TRBV2 and TRBJ2-7; 8 bases agree with TRBD1. CDR1 and CDR2 from the germline V gene are SNHLY and FYNNEI. The CDR3 has 15 residues. With 7 bases clipped from V and 3 bases from J, the junction kept 11 bases outside the gene matches. CDR3 DNA: TGTGCCAGCAAGCCAGGGGGCTTTGGGATCTACGAGCAGTACTTC. Translation: CASKPGGFGIYEQYF.

About this clone: No conserved phenylalanine or tryptophan ends this CDR3, so it is likely a read error. The chain joins TRBV5-1 to TRBJ1-2; TRBD1 aligns across 11 bases. Trimming removed 4 bases from V and 10 bases from J; junction bases left unmatched: 6. The CDR3 covers 13 residues. CDR1 and CDR2 from the germline V gene are SGHRS and YFSETQ. The CDR3 bases are TGCGCCAGCAGCAGGGGACAGGGGGATGACTACACCTTA. This translates into CASSRGQGDDYTL.

The chain uses TRBV12-3 or TRBV12-4 and TRBJ1-2; 8 bases line up with TRBD1. The ends lost 7 bases at V and 7 bases at J; junction bases unmatched: 8. This CDR3 has 13 residues. The CDR3 loop is CASTLQGAGGYTF. CDR3 DNA sequence: TGTGCCAGCACCCTTCAGGGGGCAGGTGGCTACACCTTC.

V gene TRBV6-2 or TRBV6-3 combines with J gene TRBJ2-2, with D perhaps TRBD2 (5 bases). V gave up 8 bases and J gave up 2 bases, with 12 bases separating them. Germline V lookup: CDR1 MNHEY, CDR2 SVGEGT. This CDR3 is built from 14 residues. In nucleotides, the CDR3 is TGTGCCAGCGGGGAGTACGGAAACACCGGGGAGCTGTTTTTT. Its translation: CASGEYGNTGELFF.

This chain links TRBV5-1 with TRBJ2-1, with TRBD2 matching 8 bases. Trimming at V came to 5 bases and at J to 3 bases, leaving 7 bases not matched to a gene. This CDR3 contains 15 residues. CDR1 and CDR2 (germline): SGHRS, YFSETQ. The DNA of the CDR3 is TGCGCCAGCAGACGGAGCGGGAGAGTCTACAATGAGCAGTTCTTC. This encodes CASRRSGRVYNEQFF.

This clone was counted ten times or more. The V and J genes are TRBV28 and TRBJ2-5, with 8 nucleotides matching TRBD2. The CDR3 is made up of 14 amino acids. Trimming at V came to 7 bases and at J to 4 bases, leaving 8 bases not matched to a gene. Germline loops: CDR1 MDHEN, CDR2 SYDVKM. This CDR3 is CASTTGGAGETQYF. In DNA, the CDR3 is TGTGCCAGCACAACCGGGGGGGCGGGAGAGACCCAGTACTTC.

This clone was found many times. The chain recombines TRBV10-2 with TRBJ2-1; 7 bases are a match to TRBD1. Germline V lookup: CDR1 WSHSY, CDR2 SAAADI. V gave up 5 bases and J gave up 4 bases; unmatched junction bases: 8. This CDR3 region has 15 residues. The CDR3 loop reads CASSPDRENYNEQFF. Written as DNA, the CDR3 is TGCGCCAGCAGTCCCGACAGGGAGAATTACAATGAGCAGTTCTTC.

The chain combines TRBV5-6 with TRBJ2-5; a weak D match, TRBD1 (6 bases). V was trimmed by 3 bases and J by 3 bases, leaving 12 bases between them. This CDR3 has 14 residues. CDR1 and CDR2 from the germline V gene are SGHDT and YYEEEE. The CDR3 region has the DNA TGTGCCAGCAGCTCAAGTGGGGGCGAAGAGACCCAGTACTTC. Protein product: CASSSSGGEETQYF.

This clone was detected only a few times. This could be a read error, since a much larger clone is one nucleotide away. The chain links TRBV5-4 to TRBJ2-3, with 9 bases fitting TRBD1. This CDR3 is 15 amino acids long. The J segment lost 6 bases and the V segment lost 6 bases, leaving 11 bases of the junction unmatched. CDR1 is SGHNT, CDR2 YYREEE, per germline (reference sequence). The CDR3 DNA is TGTGCCAGCATCTCCGCCGGGACAGGGTCCGATACGCAGTATTTT. It specifies CASISAGTGSDTQYF.

The gene calls are TRBV11-3 and TRBJ1-2; possible D gene TRBD1, 5 bases. Trimming left V 0 bases short and J 8 bases short, with 13 bases between. CDR3 size: 14 residues. From germline, CDR1 is SGHNT and CDR2 YENEEA. The CDR3 bases are TGTGCCAGCAGCTTAGAGGGGCACCCGGCGGGCTACACCTTC. This encodes CASSLEGHPAGYTF.

The V gene is TRBV20-1, the J gene TRBJ2-3; D remains ambiguous. CDR3 size: 13 residues. Germline values: CDR1 DFQATT, CDR2 SNEGSKA (reference sequence). V was clipped by 3 bases and J by 0 bases, with 7 bases between them. The CDR3 DNA reads as TGCAGTGCTAGGTCGTCTAGCACAGATACGCAGTATTTT. Translated, it gives CSARSSSTDTQYF.

By sample share, this clone is medium-sized. CDR3 loop: CASSLGSLGETQYF. As DNA, the CDR3 is TGTGCCAGCAGCTTAGGATCCCTGGGGGAGACCCAGTACTTC. The rearrangement uses TRBV7-6 and TRBJ2-5; no firm D call. CDR1 SGHVS and CDR2 FNYEAQ come from the germline V gene. The CDR3 spans 14 residues. V shed 1 base and J shed 5 bases, with 11 bases lying between them.

In this sample, this clone turned up many times. The chain has TRBV3-1 and TRBJ2-7, with D perhaps matching TRBD1 (5 bases). Germline CDR1 is LGHDT and CDR2 is YNNKEL (reference sequence). The CDR3 sequence is 16 residues long. Trimming pared 1 base from V and 4 bases from J, leaving 17 bases between. CDR3 residues: CASSQGVSGKGYEQYF. The CDR3, as DNA: TGTGCCAGCAGCCAAGGAGTGTCAGGGAAAGGATACGAGCAGTACTTC.

V gene TRBV11-3 combines with J gene TRBJ2-7; D may be TRBD1 (5 bases). CDR3 length equals 14 residues. With 8 bases removed from V and 3 bases from J, the gap between germline ends came to 17 bases. Germline V lookup: CDR1 SGHNT, CDR2 YENEEA. The CDR3 DNA is TGTGCCAGCGTCACTGGACCAGACAGCTACGAGCAGTACTTC. Amino acid sequence: CASVTGPDSYEQYF.

Note on this clone: Additional DNA sequences in this sample encode the identical CDR3. This chain's CDR3 is CASSMVAGLHGELFF. The DNA for the CDR3 is TGTGCCAGCAGCATGGTAGCGGGCCTCCACGGTGAGCTGTTTTTT. The chain uses TRBV11-3 and TRBJ2-2; TRBD2 matches at 7 bases. Germline V gene data show CDR1 as SGHNT and CDR2 as YENEEA. J lost 11 bases, V lost 5 bases, and 14 bases had no gene match. This CDR3 region has 15 residues.

The chain carries TRBV6-1 and TRBJ1-2; D gene ambiguous. The CDR3 loop spans 14 amino acids. In germline, CDR1 is MNHNS, CDR2 SASEGT. Trimming left V 5 bases short and J 4 bases short, with 14 bases between. The CDR3 DNA reads TGTGCCAGCAGTTCCGGGGAAGACGTCTATGGCTACACCTTC. This translates into CASSSGEDVYGYTF.

The rearrangement links TRBV6-1 to TRBJ2-7; D ambiguous. This CDR3 comprises 11 residues. CDR1 is MNHNS and CDR2 is SASEGT in the germline V gene. V gave up 8 bases and J gave up 4 bases, with 9 bases separating them. CDR3 residues: CASGRSYEQYF. The DNA for the CDR3 is TGTGCCAGCGGCAGATCATACGAGCAGTACTTC.

The chain links TRBV6-1 to TRBJ2-7, with TRBD2 matching 7 bases. J lost 7 bases, V lost 5 bases, and 8 bases had no gene match. Germline V gene data show CDR1 as MNHNS and CDR2 as SASEGT. There are 13 residues in the CDR3. CDR3 DNA: TGTGCCAGCAGTACGGGACTATCACGTGAGCAGTACTTC. It is translated as CASSTGLSREQYF.

The chain recombines TRBV3-1 with TRBJ2-7, with 8 bases identical to TRBD2. CDR3 length equals 16 residues. Germline loops: CDR1 LGHDT, CDR2 YNNKEL (reference sequence). The V segment lost 4 bases and the J segment 1 base; nucleotides outside the gene matches: 9. The CDR3 protein is CASSRVLAGLSYEQYF. In DNA form, the CDR3 reads TGTGCCAGCAGCCGGGTCTTAGCGGGGCTTTCCTACGAGCAGTACTTC.